These 14 T cell receptor beta chains came from one sample sequenced in a study of beta chain features in type 1 diabetes. Study-level points and caveats: In all four CD4+ subsets, TCRB CDR3 length was significantly, moderately reduced in type 1 diabetes.

Since all of the isolated RNA was reverse transcribed, expressed TCRB transcripts were what got sequenced. TCRdb's copy holds only in-frame clones and misses some; the assay was immunoSEQ multiplex PCR. Found here are tens of thousands of clones, approximately 47% of them singletons; the top ten hold 0.7%. These receptors' antigens are unknown. Sequencing input: central memory CD4+ T cells from blood. Receptor source: a man aged 25-40 years with type 1 diabetes.

The rearrangement links TRBV19 to TRBJ1-1, with TRBD1 as a possible D gene (5 bases). V was trimmed by 2 bases and J by 4 bases, leaving 11 bases between them. This CDR3 region has 14 residues. Germline CDR1 is LNHDA and CDR2 is SQIVND (reference sequence). Here the CDR3 reads CASSIWGGGTEAFF. The CDR3 region has the DNA TGTGCCAGTAGTATATGGGGGGGTGGCACTGAAGCTTTCTTT.

This chain uses TRBV18 with TRBJ1-3, with D maybe TRBD1 (6 bases). The length of the CDR3 is 16 residues. CDR1 and CDR2 from the germline V gene are KGHSH and LQKENI. The germline V and J ends were trimmed by 1 base and 3 bases, with 13 bases remaining between them. Here the CDR3 DNA reads TGTGCCAGCTCACCACAAGCGGGGGCGCGTGGAAACACCATATATTTT. This sequence encodes CASSPQAGARGNTIYF.

This clone has a handful of counts. The chain recombines TRBV5-6 with TRBJ2-5, with 13 bases lining up with TRBD2. The CDR3 is 16 residues long. Trimming cost V 0 bases and J 4 bases; bases outside gene matches: 3. Germline V gene sequence: CDR1 SGHDT, CDR2 YYEEEE. Here the CDR3 reads CASSLGTSGSGETQYF. The CDR3 DNA reads as TGTGCCAGCAGCTTGGGGACTAGCGGGAGTGGAGAGACCCAGTACTTC.

This clone was detected only a few times. V usage is TRBV7-9 and J usage is TRBJ2-1, with 7 bases matching TRBD2. This CDR3 has 13 residues. The junction had 2 bases not matched to a gene; V was cut back by 3 bases and J by 6 bases. CDR1 and CDR2 from the germline V gene are SEHNR and FQNEAQ (reference sequence). CDR3 region: CASSLGGINEQFF. The CDR3 DNA is TGTGCCAGCAGCTTGGGGGGGATCAATGAGCAGTTCTTC. Supplemented by reference TRBV7-9 and TRBJ2-1, the full variable domain reads DTGVSQNPRHKITKRGQNVTFRCDPISEHNRLYWYRQTLGQGPEFLTYFQNEAQLEKSRLLSDRFSAERPKGSFSTLEIQRTEQGDSAMYLCASSLGGINEQFFGPGTRLTVL.

This clone was detected only a few times. The chain combines TRBV27 with TRBJ2-2, with D hard to call. Germline loops: CDR1 MNHEY, CDR2 SMNVEV (reference sequence). The germline V and J ends were trimmed by 0 bases and 4 bases, with 9 bases remaining between them. The CDR3 extends over 15 amino acids. Here the CDR3 DNA reads TGTGCCAGCAGTTTATCGAACAGTTTCACCGGGGAGCTGTTTTTT. Translation gives CASSLSNSFTGELFF.

The rearrangement links TRBV19 to TRBJ2-7; 8 nucleotides align to TRBD1. Germline values: CDR1 LNHDA, CDR2 SQIVND (reference sequence). V dropped 4 bases and J dropped 7; count of bases not matched to a gene: 9. The CDR3 covers 14 residues. The CDR3 DNA is TGTGCCAGTAGTACCAACGACAGGGGTGGGGAGCAGTACTTC. Its protein is CASSTNDRGGEQYF.

This clone has a single count. The CDR3 loop is CASSLGGDRVINQYF. The CDR3 DNA sequence: TGTGCCAGCAGCTTGGGAGGGGACAGGGTTATAAATCAGTACTTC. V usage is TRBV5-4 and J usage is TRBJ2-7, with 9 nucleotides matching TRBD1. CDR3 length equals 15 residues. The germline V gene has CDR1 SGHNT and CDR2 YYREEE (reference sequence). V trimming: 0 bases; J trimming: 10 bases; junction bases outside the gene matches: 11.

The chain couples TRBV4-1 to TRBJ1-3, with 7 bases identical to TRBD1. Germline CDR1 and CDR2: MGHRA and YSYEKL. V shed 4 bases, J shed 7 bases, and the junction held 19 bases outside the gene matches. This CDR3 spans 18 amino acids. In DNA form, the CDR3 reads TGCGCCAGCAGCCCAGGTGCCCAAATCGGGACAGCCAGGAACACCATATATTTT. Its translation is CASSPGAQIGTARNTIYF.

This chain joins TRBV27 and TRBJ2-2, with a weak D call TRBD1 (6 bases). The CDR3 extends over 16 amino acids. V was cut by 7 bases and J by 3 bases, with 18 bases left in between. The germline gives CDR1 MNHEY, CDR2 SMNVEV (reference sequence). CDR3 DNA sequence: TGTGCCAGCACCGAGACAGACTCAGGGGACACCGGGGAGCTGTTTTTT. It codes for CASTETDSGDTGELFF.

This rearrangement joins TRBV2 to TRBJ2-7; 8 bases agree with TRBD1. The germline V gene has CDR1 SNHLY and CDR2 FYNNEI. The length of the CDR3 is 15 residues. The V and J ends lost 8 bases and 7 bases, in that order; junction bases with no gene match: 16. The CDR3 sequence is CASLYGTGIALEQYF. The CDR3 nucleotides are TGTGCCAGCCTATACGGGACAGGAATTGCACTAGAGCAGTACTTC.

This clone was observed a handful of times. This rearrangement joins TRBV6-6 to TRBJ1-5; D unclear. CDR3 length: 15 amino acids. The V end lost 5 bases, the J end lost 4 bases, and 15 bases lay between the germline ends. CDR1 is MNHNY and CDR2 is SVGAGI in the germline V gene (reference sequence). The CDR3 spells CASSPPGPGNQPQHF. CDR3 nucleotides: TGTGCCAGCAGTCCACCGGGCCCGGGAAATCAGCCCCAGCATTTT.

The chain links TRBV11-2 to TRBJ1-2; 7 bases match TRBD1. The CDR3 has 14 residues. From germline, CDR1 is SGHAT and CDR2 FQNNGV. The V gene end was trimmed by 8 bases and the J gene end by 5 bases; junction bases not matched to a gene: 11. The CDR3 DNA reads as TGTGCCAGCGCACAGGGGAGGATAGAGTATGGCTACACCTTC. It translates to CASAQGRIEYGYTF.

This clone came up a few times. The chain carries TRBV29-1 and TRBJ1-1; 10 nucleotides agree with TRBD1. Germline CDR1 SQVTM, CDR2 ANQGSEA. The J segment lost 6 bases and the V segment lost 4 bases, leaving 2 bases of the junction unmatched. The length of the CDR3 is 12 residues. CDR3 sequence: CSVGGTGAEAFF. The CDR3 region has the DNA TGCAGCGTTGGAGGGACAGGGGCTGAAGCTTTCTTT.

The V gene is TRBV28, the J gene TRBJ1-1; 7 bases map to TRBD1. Trimming took 5 bases from V and 3 from J; bases not matched to a gene: 6. Looked up from germline, CDR1 is MDHEN and CDR2 is SYDVKM. The CDR3 is made up of 14 amino acids. The CDR3 nucleotides are TGTGCCAGCAGTACGCCGGGACAGCACACTGAAGCTTTCTTT. Residues: CASSTPGQHTEAFF.